This T cell receptor (beta chain) was observed in a study of T cell responses to AZD1222 COVID-19 vaccine. Sequenced by immunoSEQ multiplex PCR; TCRdb stores in-frame clones only, minus some. The sample lists under 150,000 clones, over 75% occurring once. Regarding the study as a whole: It was only after the peak T cell response that any repertoires were sampled. Distributed over spike, vaccine-associated CD4 TCRs predominated at 160-218 and 743-854.

Of note for this clone: Its antigen is still unknown.

The germline gives CDR1 SGHNT, CDR2 YYREEE (reference sequence). The CDR3 spans 13 residues. Between the trimmed V and J ends, which lost 1 base and 5 bases, there was a span of 9 bases. The J gene is TRBJ2-5, the V gene TRBV5-4; a weak D match, TRBD1 (5 bases). The source is an adult in good health. Specimen: peripheral blood, collected on day 0 of MenACWY control vaccination. The CDR3 DNA sequence: TGTGCCAGCAGCTTGTCAGGGCGGGAGACCCAGTACTTC. This gives the protein CASSLSGRETQYF.